This TCR beta chain was profiled in a study of response to subunit inactivated influenza vaccine. This clonotype was found a few times. In TCRdb, the RT-PCR reads were re-called with MiXCR into one record per CDR3 protein. The sample carries roughly 460,000 distinct CDR3 sequences, 10% to 11% recorded once. Germline V gene lookup returns CDR1 SGHRS and CDR2 YFSETQ. Trimming removed 1 base at V and 1 base at J, with 12 bases between. The CDR3 consists of 17 residues. This TCR came from a man in his fifties who received an inactivated influenza vaccine. The rearrangement uses TRBV5-1 and TRBJ2-6, with D perhaps TRBD1 (6 bases). This material consisted of PBMCs from blood, taken roughly 46 days after vaccination. The CDR3 region is CASSLSTGFSGANVLTF. CDR3 bases: TGCGCCAGCAGCTTGTCAACAGGGTTTTCTGGGGCCAACGTCCTGACTTTC.